Listed here are 17 T cell receptor beta chains from one sample, sequenced in a study of T cells in Graves' hyperthyroidism and ophthalmopathy. RNA transcripts gave rise to amplified TCR beta CDR3 regions. HTBI primers were the set used in a first-round RT-PCR of the TCR CDR3. TCRdb ran MiXCR on the multiplex PCR reads and lists one entry per CDR3 protein. The data contain roughly 660,000 distinct CDR3 sequences, roughly 17% of them singletons. The sample comprised blood. The origin of the receptors is a man aged 50 to 59 with Graves' hyperthyroidism.

This clonotype was counted many times. This chain links TRBV11-2 with TRBJ2-3; 13 bases map to TRBD2. This CDR3 is 15 amino acids long. V lost 6 bases and J lost 4; bases outside the gene matches: 4. The germline CDR1 and CDR2 sequences are SGHAT and FQNNGV. CDR3 bases: TGTGCCAGCAGTGGGACTAGCGGGAATGCAGATACGCAGTATTTT. It encodes CASSGTSGNADTQYF.

This clonotype was detected ten times or more. The chain has TRBV10-2 and TRBJ2-1, with TRBD2 matching over 14 bases. J lost 1 base, V lost 4 bases, and 9 bases had no gene match. This CDR3 contains 19 residues. Per germline, CDR1 WSHSY and CDR2 SAAADI. CDR3 sequence (DNA): TGCGCCAGCAGTGCAGGACTAGCGGGAGGTTTAACGTCCTACAATGAGCAGTTCTTC. This translates into CASSAGLAGGLTSYNEQFF.

J is TRBJ2-1 and V is TRBV20-1, with TRBD2 matching 10 bases. V was pared by 0 bases and J by 6 bases, with 8 bases of the junction left unmatched. Per germline, CDR1 DFQATT and CDR2 SNEGSKA (reference sequence). The CDR3 totals 16 residues. The CDR3 here is CSARDFASGSVNEQFF. DNA for the CDR3: TGCAGTGCTAGAGATTTTGCTAGCGGGAGTGTCAATGAGCAGTTCTTC.

This chain joins TRBV18 and TRBJ2-3; 10 nucleotides align to TRBD2. The CDR3 has 18 residues. The J segment lost 1 base and the V segment lost 9 bases, leaving 16 bases of the junction unmatched. Germline CDR1 is KGHSH and CDR2 is LQKENI. CDR3 residues: CASYPQLTSGIRTDTQYF. The CDR3 DNA reads TGTGCCAGTTACCCTCAGTTAACTAGCGGGATTCGCACAGATACGCAGTATTTT.

This chain connects TRBV2 to TRBJ2-3, with 10 bases that match TRBD2. The CDR3 length is 16 residues. Germline V lookup: CDR1 SNHLY, CDR2 FYNNEI. With V trimmed by 5 bases and J by 4 bases, 9 bases remained unmatched. The CDR3 region has the DNA TGTGCCAGCAGTAAAAGACTAGCGGGCGTCCCAGATACGCAGTATTTT. Its protein is CASSKRLAGVPDTQYF.

Only a few counts were recorded for this clonotype. The chain recombines TRBV5-1 with TRBJ2-1; D might be TRBD2 (5 bases). Germline CDR1 and CDR2: SGHRS and YFSETQ. The ends were cut back, 4 bases at V and 5 bases at J, with 7 bases in the middle. This CDR3 contains 12 residues. CDR3 bases: TGCGCCAGCAGCGACGGGGACAATGAGCAGTTCTTC. Its protein product is CASSDGDNEQFF.

This clonotype was recorded at least ten times. The CDR3 nucleotides read TGTGCCAGCAGTCCCTATACTAGCGGGAGCACAGATACGCAGTATTTT. Translated, it gives CASSPYTSGSTDTQYF. The chain uses TRBV27 and TRBJ2-3; the match to TRBD2 covers 9 bases. Losses at the gene ends were 5 bases for V and 0 bases for J; bases not matched to a gene: 6. Germline CDR1 and CDR2: MNHEY and SMNVEV (reference sequence). The CDR3 is 16 amino acids.

At least ten counts were recorded for this clonotype. The chain carries TRBV2 and TRBJ2-2, with no clear D. V lost 2 bases and J lost 1, with 8 bases in between. The CDR3 is made up of 15 amino acids. Germline assignment: CDR1 SNHLY and CDR2 FYNNEI. For the CDR3, the DNA is TGTGCCAGCAGTGAACGAGGCAGGAACACCGGGGAGCTGTTTTTT. Translating gives CASSERGRNTGELFF.

This clonotype occurred many times. The chain combines TRBV27 with TRBJ1-2; D ambiguous. This CDR3 has 13 amino acids. CDR1 and CDR2 from the germline V gene are MNHEY and SMNVEV (reference sequence). V lost 4 bases and J 4 bases, leaving 10 bases between the germline ends. In DNA form, the CDR3 reads TGTGCCAGCAGTTGGAGCAGGTTCTATGGCTACACCTTC. Residues: CASSWSRFYGYTF.

Comments on this clonotype: A much larger clone lies one base from this, so it may be a read error. V is TRBV18 and J is TRBJ1-1; TRBD1 might be the D (5 bases). The germline V gene has CDR1 KGHSH and CDR2 LQKENI. This CDR3 contains 15 residues. The chain's CDR3 is CASSPGVLRNTEALF. In nucleotides, the CDR3 is TGTGCCAGCTCACCGGGGGTACTAAGGAACACTGAAGCTTTATTT. Combining the CDR3 with reference TRBV18 and TRBJ1-1 gives the whole variable domain NAGVMQNPRHLVRRRGQEARLRCSPMKGHSHVYWYRQLPEEGLKFMVYLQKENIIDESGMPKERFSAEFPKEGPSILRIQQVVRGDSAAYFCASSPGVLRNTEALFGQGTRLTVV.

This clonotype turned up a few times. The chain links TRBV25-1 to TRBJ1-2, with 9 bases matching TRBD1. Unmatched junction bases numbered 22, after V lost 4 bases and J lost 4 bases. Germline V gene data show CDR1 as MGHDK and CDR2 as SYGVNS. The CDR3 is made up of 20 amino acids. The CDR3 is CASSGSPRVATGGAGYGYTF. The DNA for the CDR3 is TGTGCCAGCAGTGGATCCCCACGGGTCGCAACAGGGGGCGCGGGCTATGGCTACACCTTC.

V gene TRBV10-3 combines with J gene TRBJ1-1, with D uncertain. The CDR3 runs to 15 residues. CDR1 is ENHRY, CDR2 SYGVKD, per germline. Trimming stripped 2 bases from V and 6 bases from J, with 16 bases between. The CDR3 sequence is CAISETETPGAEAFF. The CDR3 DNA sequence: TGTGCCATCAGTGAGACCGAGACACCCGGCGCTGAAGCTTTCTTT.

This sequence joins TRBV2 and TRBJ2-1; D is possibly TRBD1 (6 bases). There are 14 residues in the CDR3. Germline assignment: CDR1 SNHLY and CDR2 FYNNEI. V was cut by 8 bases and J by 0 bases, with 11 bases left in between. This chain's CDR3 is CASVGHLSYNEQFF. The CDR3, as DNA: TGTGCCAGCGTGGGACATCTCTCCTACAATGAGCAGTTCTTC.

The chain has TRBV4-1 and TRBJ2-2, with 9 bases fitting TRBD2. Looked up from germline, CDR1 is MGHRA and CDR2 is YSYEKL. The junction had 4 bases not matched to a gene; V was cut back by 0 bases and J by 5 bases. The CDR3 consists of 16 residues. The CDR3 coding sequence is TGCGCCAGCAGCCAAGAGGCTAGCGGGAATACCGGGGAGCTGTTTTTT. It is translated as CASSQEASGNTGELFF.

This clonotype was detected ten times or more. This chain joins TRBV3-1 and TRBJ1-4, with D unresolved. Germline V gene sequence: CDR1 LGHDT, CDR2 YNNKEL (reference sequence). V lost 5 bases and J 8 bases, leaving 3 bases between the germline ends. The CDR3 is 10 residues long. CDR3 DNA sequence: TGTGCCAGCAGCGCGGAAAAACTGTTTTTT. Residues: CASSAEKLFF.

At least ten counts were recorded for this clonotype. The chain is built from TRBV3-1 and TRBJ1-3; no reliable D call. Per germline, CDR1 LGHDT and CDR2 YNNKEL (reference sequence). V gave up 0 bases and J gave up 2 bases, with 8 bases separating them. This CDR3 spans 15 amino acids. CDR3 sequence: CASSQDNQPGNTIYF. The CDR3 bases are TGTGCCAGCAGCCAAGATAACCAACCTGGAAACACCATATATTTT.

The gene calls are TRBV20-1 and TRBJ2-7; possibly TRBD2 for D (5 bases). Trimming cost V 0 bases and J 0 bases, with 21 bases left between them. There are 18 residues in the CDR3. CDR1 and CDR2 from the germline V gene are DFQATT and SNEGSKA (reference sequence). The CDR3 region has the DNA TGCAGTGCTAGAGATGGAGGACGGACGGTAACCCTCTCCTACGAGCAGTACTTC. It specifies CSARDGGRTVTLSYEQYF.